The 19 T cell receptor beta chains below were found in one sample sequenced in a study of human T cells and chemical hapten exposure. The time point denotes: pre-sensitization, week 0. Regarding treatment: therapeutic diphenylcyclopropenone sensitization with weekly scalp DPC. Each CDR3 protein is one row after TCRdb ran MiXCR on the RACE reads. The data contain fewer than 350,000 distinct CDR3 sequences, 7.7% of them singletons. Sequenced here: whole blood, sampled in connection with sensitization to the hapten diphenylcyclopropenone (DPC). These receptors originate from a man aged 18 to 30 with alopecia areata. Some clones in this sample may be carry-over from other donors' samples.

V and J are TRBV7-9 and TRBJ2-3, with 10 nucleotides matching TRBD1. Per germline, CDR1 SEHNR and CDR2 FQNEAQ (reference sequence). The CDR3 length is 17 residues. V trimming: 4 bases; J trimming: 1 base; junction bases outside the gene matches: 8. The CDR3 bases are TGTGCCAGCAGCTCCCGGGACAGGGGACGGGGCACAGATACGCAGTATTTT. Protein sequence: CASSSRDRGRGTDTQYF.

This clonotype showed up just a few times. This sequence joins TRBV2 and TRBJ1-5; tentatively, D is TRBD1 (5 bases). The CDR3 spans 15 residues. Trimming took 5 bases from V and 0 from J, leaving 11 bases between them. CDR1 SNHLY and CDR2 FYNNEI come from the germline V gene. CDR3 protein: CASSREGISNQPQHF. CDR3 sequence (DNA): TGTGCCAGCAGTAGAGAGGGGATTAGCAATCAGCCCCAGCATTTT.

V gene TRBV6-6 combines with J gene TRBJ2-1; D is possibly TRBD2 (6 bases). Trimming took 6 bases from V and 5 from J, leaving 11 bases between them. The CDR3 loop spans 13 amino acids. Looked up from germline, CDR1 is MNHNY and CDR2 is SVGAGI (reference sequence). CDR3 sequence reads: CASRTGVNNEQFF. The CDR3 nucleotides read TGTGCCAGCAGAACGGGAGTAAACAATGAGCAGTTCTTC.

The CDR3 sequence is CASSVFNYGYTF. The DNA for the CDR3 is TGTGCCAGCAGTGTTTTCAACTATGGCTACACCTTC. The V and J genes are TRBV12-3 or TRBV12-4 and TRBJ1-2, with D unresolved. V was clipped by 5 bases and J by 2 bases, with 6 bases between them. The CDR3 is 12 residues long.

The sample holds many counts of this clonotype. The CDR3 DNA is TGCGCCAGCAGCCAATTACCGGGACAGGGCCAGGACTATGGCTACACCTTC. Translating gives CASSQLPGQGQDYGYTF. The chain has TRBV4-1 and TRBJ1-2; 9 nucleotides align to TRBD1. V lost 2 bases to trimming and J lost 3 bases; unmatched junction nucleotides: 10. Germline V gives CDR1 MGHRA, CDR2 YSYEKL. The CDR3 length is 17 residues.

The chain is built from TRBV10-3 and TRBJ1-1; 7 positions match TRBD1. The V and J ends lost 3 bases and 1 base, in that order; junction bases with no gene match: 5. Germline V gene sequence: CDR1 ENHRY, CDR2 SYGVKD. There are 15 residues in the CDR3. CDR3 in amino acids: CAISDSYRGNTEAFF. CDR3 in DNA: TGTGCCATCAGTGATTCATACAGGGGGAACACTGAAGCTTTCTTT.

The sample holds many counts of this clonotype. This chain connects TRBV20-1 to TRBJ1-5, with 8 bases that match TRBD1. Germline V gene sequence: CDR1 DFQATT, CDR2 SNEGSKA (reference sequence). The CDR3 sequence is 16 residues long. V was clipped by 0 bases and J by 6 bases; unmatched bases: 10. The CDR3 protein is CSARERGRGLSQPQHF. CDR3 coding DNA: TGCAGTGCTAGAGAGCGGGGCAGGGGGCTTAGTCAGCCCCAGCATTTT.

The chain links TRBV9 to TRBJ2-2, with unresolved D. Germline-derived CDR1 and CDR2 are SGDLS and YYNGEE. CDR3 length equals 14 residues. Trimming took 0 bases from V and 1 from J, leaving 4 bases between them. CDR3 nucleotides: TGTGCCAGCAGCGTAGAAGGGAACACCGGGGAGCTGTTTTTT. Translated, it gives CASSVEGNTGELFF.

The chain employs TRBV2 and TRBJ2-5; D could derive from TRBD1 or TRBD2 (5 bases each). The ends were cut back, 8 bases at V and 5 bases at J, with 21 bases in the middle. CDR3 size: 15 residues. Germline V gene lookup returns CDR1 SNHLY and CDR2 FYNNEI. CDR3 coding DNA: TGTGCCAGCGTTTCGAGGGGAATGAAAATGGAGACCCAGTACTTC. Translating gives CASVSRGMKMETQYF. Supplemented by reference TRBV2 and TRBJ2-5, the full variable domain reads EPEVTQTPSHQVTQMGQEVILRCVPISNHLYFYWYRQILGQKVEFLVSFYNNEISEKSEIFDDQFSVERPDGSNFTLKIRSTKLEDSAMYFCASVSRGMKMETQYFGPGTRLLVL.

V usage is TRBV7-9 and J usage is TRBJ1-5, with D maybe TRBD1 (6 bases). Trimming shortened V by 5 bases and J by 5 bases, and 16 bases separated the two germline ends. Germline-derived CDR1 and CDR2 are SEHNR and FQNEAQ (reference sequence). CDR3 length: 15 amino acids. In DNA form, the CDR3 reads TGTGCCAGCAGCGGCCGGGACAAGGGCGATCAGCCCCAGCATTTT. Translated: CASSGRDKGDQPQHF.

The gene calls are TRBV7-9 and TRBJ2-1, with 7 bases fitting TRBD1. The CDR3 has 13 amino acids. In germline, CDR1 is SEHNR, CDR2 FQNEAQ (reference sequence). V was pared by 4 bases and J by 5 bases, with 2 bases of the junction left unmatched. The DNA for the CDR3 is TGTGCCAGCAGCTGGGACAGCCACAATGAGCAGTTCTTC. This sequence encodes CASSWDSHNEQFF.

In its sample, this clonotype was seen many times. V and J are TRBV6-4 and TRBJ2-6; possible D gene TRBD1, 6 bases. There are 14 residues in the CDR3. The germline gives CDR1 MRHNA, CDR2 SNTAGT. V was pared by 5 bases and J by 2 bases, with 7 bases between. The CDR3: CASSPGAGANVLTF. CDR3 bases: TGTGCCAGCAGTCCAGGGGCTGGGGCCAACGTCCTGACTTTC.

This chain joins TRBV4-3 and TRBJ2-3; no reliable D call. Germline CDR1 and CDR2: LGHNA and YSLEER. CDR3 length equals 14 residues. Trimming pared 1 base from V and 5 bases from J, leaving 10 bases between. The CDR3 DNA sequence: TGCGCCAGCAGCCAAGGTTTCACGAAAGATACGCAGTATTTT. It codes for CASSQGFTKDTQYF.

This clonotype was picked up many times. The chain recombines TRBV10-2 with TRBJ2-4; 7 bases align to TRBD1. The CDR3 consists of 13 residues. Germline lookup yields CDR1 WSHSY and CDR2 SAAADI. Trimming at V came to 6 bases and at J to 8 bases, leaving 7 bases not matched to a gene. Here the CDR3 DNA reads TGCGCCAGCAGCGAAGGGGGCCTAGACATTCAGTACTTC. It translates to CASSEGGLDIQYF.

A word on this clonotype: A much larger clone differs from this one at a single base, so this may be a read error. V and J are TRBV7-9 and TRBJ1-1; no clear D gene. The CDR3 spans 13 residues. The V gene's germline CDR1 is SEHNR and CDR2 FQNEAQ (reference sequence). CDR3 nucleotide sequence: TGTGCCAACAGCTTAGCCCTGAACACTGAAGCTTTCTTT. This translates into CANSLALNTEAFF. The full variable domain, rest sourced from reference TRBV7-9 and TRBJ1-1, is DTGVSQNPRHKITKRGQNVTFRCDPISEHNRLYWYRQTLGQGPEFLTYFQNEAQLEKSRLLSDRFSAERPKGSFSTLEIQRTEQGDSAMYLCANSLALNTEAFFGQGTRLTVV.

The chain recombines TRBV7-2 with TRBJ2-6; D gene unclear. Germline CDR1 and CDR2: SGHTA and FQGNSA. Between the trimmed V and J ends, which lost 5 bases and 0 bases, there was a span of 11 bases. The CDR3 is made up of 16 amino acids. CDR3 sequence (DNA): TGTGCCAGCAGCGCCCGCTTCTTCTCTGGGGCCAACGTCCTGACTTTC. Translating it yields CASSARFFSGANVLTF.

V usage is TRBV20-1 and J usage is TRBJ2-6; TRBD2 matches at 7 bases. CDR1 DFQATT and CDR2 SNEGSKA come from the germline V gene (reference sequence). The junction had 5 bases not matched to a gene; V was cut back by 0 bases and J by 3 bases. This CDR3 is 16 amino acids long. CDR3 amino acids: CSAREGRESGANVLTF. In nucleotides, the CDR3 is TGCAGTGCTAGAGAGGGGAGGGAAAGTGGGGCCAACGTCCTGACTTTC.

The rearrangement links TRBV6-5 to TRBJ1-2; weak D call: TRBD1 (5 bases). V lost 4 bases to trimming and J lost 2 bases, with 8 bases between them. In germline, CDR1 is MNHEY, CDR2 SVGAGI. This CDR3 is 13 amino acids long. The CDR3: CASSWGVNYGYTF. The CDR3 DNA reads as TGTGCCAGCAGTTGGGGGGTCAACTATGGCTACACCTTC.

This chain joins TRBV5-1 and TRBJ2-6; possible D gene TRBD1, 5 bases. This CDR3 is 16 amino acids long. V lost 4 bases, J lost 4 bases, and 15 bases lay in between. Germline V gene data show CDR1 as SGHRS and CDR2 as YFSETQ. The CDR3 DNA is TGCGCCAGCAGCGCCAACAGGTCCCCCGGGGCCAACGTCCTGACTTTC. This encodes CASSANRSPGANVLTF. The full variable domain, rest sourced from reference TRBV5-1 and TRBJ2-6, is KAGVTQTPRYLIKTRGQQVTLSCSPISGHRSVSWYQQTPGQGLQFLFEYFSETQRNKGNFPGRFSGRQFSNSRSEMNVSTLELGDSALYLCASSANRSPGANVLTFGAGSRLTVL.